The sequence of this T cell receptor beta chain was determined in a study of cytomegalovirus exposure and HLA in healthy donors. Study conclusions and caveats: More clonal expansion characterized HLA-associated TCR beta chains than equally common others in a later analysis. In an earlier analysis, productive rearrangement rates for most beta V segments clustered near 87% or 30%.

PCR used 60 Vbeta primers and 13 Jbeta primers. TCRdb's table, derived via immunoSEQ multiplex PCR, lists solely in-frame clones and lacks some. Of 100,000 or so clones listed, roughly an eighth were seen once; the top ten hold around 16%. With respect to this clone: What it recognizes is unknown.

What was sequenced was PBMCs. The sequence derives from a man aged 35-49 years in good health and CMV-seropositive.

CDR3: CASRDLPVDTGSYEQYF. The CDR3 nucleotides are TGTGCCAGCAGAGACCTTCCGGTTGATACAGGGTCCTACGAGCAGTACTTC. J is TRBJ2-7 and V is TRBV27, with D possibly being TRBD1 (6 bases). Trimming cost V 6 bases and J 1 base, with 22 bases left between them. Germline CDR1 reads MNHEY; CDR2 reads SMNVEV (reference sequence). CDR3 length equals 17 residues.